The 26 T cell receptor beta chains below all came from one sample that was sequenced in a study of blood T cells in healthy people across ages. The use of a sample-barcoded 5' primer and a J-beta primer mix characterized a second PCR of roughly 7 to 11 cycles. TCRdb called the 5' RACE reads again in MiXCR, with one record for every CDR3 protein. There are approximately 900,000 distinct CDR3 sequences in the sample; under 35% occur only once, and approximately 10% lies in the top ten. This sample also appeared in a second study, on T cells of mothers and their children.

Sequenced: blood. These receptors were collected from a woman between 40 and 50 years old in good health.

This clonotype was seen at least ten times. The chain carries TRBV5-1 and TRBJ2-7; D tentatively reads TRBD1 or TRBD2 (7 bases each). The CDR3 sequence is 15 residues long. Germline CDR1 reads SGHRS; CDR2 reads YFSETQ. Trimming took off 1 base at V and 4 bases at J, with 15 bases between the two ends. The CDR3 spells CASSLTAGGGYEQYF. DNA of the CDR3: TGCGCCAGCAGCTTGACGGCAGGGGGAGGGTACGAGCAGTACTTC.

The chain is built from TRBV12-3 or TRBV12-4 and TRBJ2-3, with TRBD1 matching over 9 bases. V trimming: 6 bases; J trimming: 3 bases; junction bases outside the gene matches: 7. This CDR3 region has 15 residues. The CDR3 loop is CASRAGQGRTDTQYF. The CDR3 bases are TGTGCCAGCAGGGCTGGACAGGGGAGGACAGATACGCAGTATTTT.

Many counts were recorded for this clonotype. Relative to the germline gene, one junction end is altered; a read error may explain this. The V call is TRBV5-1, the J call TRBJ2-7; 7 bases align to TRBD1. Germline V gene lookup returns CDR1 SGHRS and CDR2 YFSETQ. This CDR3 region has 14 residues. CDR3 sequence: CASSLGQSTYEQYF. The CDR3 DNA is TGTGCCAGTAGTCTGGGACAGTCCACGTACGAGCAGTACTTC.

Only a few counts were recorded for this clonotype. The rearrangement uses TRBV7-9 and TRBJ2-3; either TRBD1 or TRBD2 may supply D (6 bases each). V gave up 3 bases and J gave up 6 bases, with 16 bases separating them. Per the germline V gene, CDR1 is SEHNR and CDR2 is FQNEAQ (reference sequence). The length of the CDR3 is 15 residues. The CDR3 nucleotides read TGTGCCAGCAGCTTCGGAGGGGGTGGGGGGGATACGCAGTATTTT. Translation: CASSFGGGGGDTQYF.

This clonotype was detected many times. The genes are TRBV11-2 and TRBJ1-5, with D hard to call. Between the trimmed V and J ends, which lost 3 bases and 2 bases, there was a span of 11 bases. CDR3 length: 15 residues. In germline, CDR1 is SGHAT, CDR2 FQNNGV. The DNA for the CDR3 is TGTGCCAGCAGCTTGGGAGGGTTTGGCAATCAGCCCCAGCATTTT. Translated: CASSLGGFGNQPQHF.

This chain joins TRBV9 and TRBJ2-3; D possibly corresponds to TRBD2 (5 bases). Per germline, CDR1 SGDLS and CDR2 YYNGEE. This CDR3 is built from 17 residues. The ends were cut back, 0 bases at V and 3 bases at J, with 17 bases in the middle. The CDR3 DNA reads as TGTGCCAGCAGCGTAGCTTTGGATAGCGTTGGTACAGATACGCAGTATTTT. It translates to CASSVALDSVGTDTQYF.

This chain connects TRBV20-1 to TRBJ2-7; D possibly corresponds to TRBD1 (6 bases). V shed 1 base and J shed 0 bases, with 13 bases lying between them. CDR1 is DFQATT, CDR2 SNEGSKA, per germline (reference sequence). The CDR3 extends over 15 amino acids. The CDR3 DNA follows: TGCAGTGCTAGAGGAGTCCAGGGGCTCTCCTACGAGCAGTACTTC. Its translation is CSARGVQGLSYEQYF.

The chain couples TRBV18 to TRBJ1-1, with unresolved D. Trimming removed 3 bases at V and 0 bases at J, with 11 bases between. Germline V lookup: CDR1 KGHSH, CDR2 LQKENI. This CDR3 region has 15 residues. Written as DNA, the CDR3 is TGTGCCAGCTCACCGGCGGGGAGGATGAACACTGAAGCTTTCTTT. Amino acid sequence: CASSPAGRMNTEAFF.

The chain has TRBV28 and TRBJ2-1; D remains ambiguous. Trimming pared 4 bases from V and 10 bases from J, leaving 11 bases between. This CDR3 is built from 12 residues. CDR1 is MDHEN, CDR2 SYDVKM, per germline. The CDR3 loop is CASSSSPGEQFF. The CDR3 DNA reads TGTGCCAGCAGTTCGTCCCCCGGGGAGCAGTTCTTC.

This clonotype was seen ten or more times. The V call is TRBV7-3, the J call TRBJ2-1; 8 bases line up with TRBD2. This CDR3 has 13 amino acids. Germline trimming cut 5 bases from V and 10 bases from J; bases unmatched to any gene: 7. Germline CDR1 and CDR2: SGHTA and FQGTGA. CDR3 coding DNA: TGTGCCAGCAGCACATTGCCGGGGGGGGAGCAGTTCTTC. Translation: CASSTLPGGEQFF.

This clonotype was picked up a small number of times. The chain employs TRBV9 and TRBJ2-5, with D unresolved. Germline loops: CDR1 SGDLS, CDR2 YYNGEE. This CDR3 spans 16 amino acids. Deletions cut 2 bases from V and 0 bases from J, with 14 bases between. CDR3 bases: TGTGCCAGCAGCGTGGGCCCAACCACGTACCAAGAGACCCAGTACTTC. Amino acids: CASSVGPTTYQETQYF.

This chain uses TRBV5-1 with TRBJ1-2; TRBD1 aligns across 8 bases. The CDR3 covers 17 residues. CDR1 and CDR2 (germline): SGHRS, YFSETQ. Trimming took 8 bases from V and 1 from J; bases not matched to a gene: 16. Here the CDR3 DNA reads TGCGCCAGACATACCCGAGGACGGGACAGGCATAACTATGGCTACACCTTC. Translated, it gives CARHTRGRDRHNYGYTF.

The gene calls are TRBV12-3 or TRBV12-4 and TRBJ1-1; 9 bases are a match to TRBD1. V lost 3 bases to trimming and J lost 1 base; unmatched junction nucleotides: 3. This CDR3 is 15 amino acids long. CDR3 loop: CASSFVDRGNTEAFF. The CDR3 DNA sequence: TGTGCCAGCAGTTTCGTGGACAGGGGGAACACTGAAGCTTTCTTT.

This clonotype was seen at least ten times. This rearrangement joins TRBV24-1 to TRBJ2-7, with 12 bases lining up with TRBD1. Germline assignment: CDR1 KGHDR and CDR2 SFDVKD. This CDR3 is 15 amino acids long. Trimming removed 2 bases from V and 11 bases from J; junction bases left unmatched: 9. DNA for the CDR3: TGTGCCACCAGTGATTCACCGGGACAGGGGGCGCGCAAGTACTTC. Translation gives CATSDSPGQGARKYF.

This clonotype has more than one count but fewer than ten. The CDR3 DNA follows: TGTGCCAGCAGAAGTCTCCCTTTCAAGGGCACCTACAATGAGCAGTTCTTC. Amino acids: CASRSLPFKGTYNEQFF. This chain uses TRBV12-3 or TRBV12-4 with TRBJ2-1; no reliable D call. V was trimmed by 6 bases and J by 2 bases, leaving 20 bases between them. This CDR3 is built from 17 residues.

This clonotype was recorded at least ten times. CDR3 in amino acids: CASSLGGDSYNEQFF. The CDR3 coding sequence is TGCGCCAGCAGCTTAGGAGGGGACTCCTACAATGAGCAGTTCTTC. The V and J genes are TRBV5-1 and TRBJ2-1; D might be TRBD2 (6 bases). CDR3 length: 15 residues. With 2 bases removed from V and 0 bases from J, the gap between germline ends came to 9 bases. CDR1 and CDR2 from the germline V gene are SGHRS and YFSETQ.

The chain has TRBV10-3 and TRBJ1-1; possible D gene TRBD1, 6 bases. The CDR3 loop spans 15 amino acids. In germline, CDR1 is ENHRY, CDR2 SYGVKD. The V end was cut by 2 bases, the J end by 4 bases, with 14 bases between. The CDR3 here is CAISEGRGYGTEAFF. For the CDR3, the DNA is TGTGCCATCAGTGAGGGGAGGGGGTATGGCACTGAAGCTTTCTTT.

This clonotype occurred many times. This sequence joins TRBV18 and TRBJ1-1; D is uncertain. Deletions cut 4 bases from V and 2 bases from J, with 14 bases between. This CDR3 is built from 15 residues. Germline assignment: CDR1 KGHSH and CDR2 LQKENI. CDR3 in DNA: TGTGCCAGCTCACTCAGAAGTTTGGGAAACACTGAAGCTTTCTTT. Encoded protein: CASSLRSLGNTEAFF. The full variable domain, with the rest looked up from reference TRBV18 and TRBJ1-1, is NAGVMQNPRHLVRRRGQEARLRCSPMKGHSHVYWYRQLPEEGLKFMVYLQKENIIDESGMPKERFSAEFPKEGPSILRIQQVVRGDSAAYFCASSLRSLGNTEAFFGQGTRLTVV.

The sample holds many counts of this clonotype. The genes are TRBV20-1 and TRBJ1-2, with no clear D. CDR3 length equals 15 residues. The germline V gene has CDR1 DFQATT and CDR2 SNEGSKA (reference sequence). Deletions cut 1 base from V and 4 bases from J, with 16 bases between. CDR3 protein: CSARGGNRNGYGYTF. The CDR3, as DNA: TGCAGTGCTAGAGGAGGGAATCGGAATGGCTATGGCTACACCTTC.

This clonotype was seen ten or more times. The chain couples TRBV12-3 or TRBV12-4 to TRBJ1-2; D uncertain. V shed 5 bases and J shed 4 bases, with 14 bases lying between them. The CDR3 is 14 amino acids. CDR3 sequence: CASSSGRLFYGYTF. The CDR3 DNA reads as TGTGCCAGCAGTAGTGGCCGCCTTTTCTATGGCTACACCTTC.

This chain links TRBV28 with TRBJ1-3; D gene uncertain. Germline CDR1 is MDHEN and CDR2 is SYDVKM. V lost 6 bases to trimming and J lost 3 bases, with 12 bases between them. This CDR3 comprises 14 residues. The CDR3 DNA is TGTGCCAGCAGCCGCGACTACTTTGGAAACACCATATATTTT. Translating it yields CASSRDYFGNTIYF.

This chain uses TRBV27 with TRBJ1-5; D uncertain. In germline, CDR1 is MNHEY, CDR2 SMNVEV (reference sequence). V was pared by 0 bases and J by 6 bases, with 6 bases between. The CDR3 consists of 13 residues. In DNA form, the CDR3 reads TGTGCCAGCAGTTTATCGGTGAGTCAGCCCCAGCATTTT. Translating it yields CASSLSVSQPQHF.

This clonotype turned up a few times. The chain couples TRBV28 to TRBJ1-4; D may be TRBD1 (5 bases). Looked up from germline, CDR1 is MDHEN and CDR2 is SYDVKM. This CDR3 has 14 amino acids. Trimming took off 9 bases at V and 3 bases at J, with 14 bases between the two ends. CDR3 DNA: TGTGCCAGTAACGAGGGGTGGCCTAATGAAAAACTGTTTTTT. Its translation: CASNEGWPNEKLFF.

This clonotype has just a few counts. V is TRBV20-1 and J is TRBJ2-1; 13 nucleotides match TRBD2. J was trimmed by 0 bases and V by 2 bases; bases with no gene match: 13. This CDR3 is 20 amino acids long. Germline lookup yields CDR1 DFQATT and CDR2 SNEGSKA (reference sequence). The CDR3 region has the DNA TGCAGTGCTAGACCCTACGCAGGACTAGCGGGGGATAGCTCCTACAATGAGCAGTTCTTC. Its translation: CSARPYAGLAGDSSYNEQFF.

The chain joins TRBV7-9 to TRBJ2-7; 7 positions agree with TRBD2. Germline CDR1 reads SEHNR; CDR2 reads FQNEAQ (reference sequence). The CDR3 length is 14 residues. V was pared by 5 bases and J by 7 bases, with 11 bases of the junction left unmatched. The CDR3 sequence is CASSPHLTSSEQYF. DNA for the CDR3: TGTGCCAGCAGCCCCCACCTGACTAGCAGTGAGCAGTACTTC. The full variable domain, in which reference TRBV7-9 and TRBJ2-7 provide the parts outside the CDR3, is DTGVSQNPRHKITKRGQNVTFRCDPISEHNRLYWYRQTLGQGPEFLTYFQNEAQLEKSRLLSDRFSAERPKGSFSTLEIQRTEQGDSAMYLCASSPHLTSSEQYFGPGTRLTVT.

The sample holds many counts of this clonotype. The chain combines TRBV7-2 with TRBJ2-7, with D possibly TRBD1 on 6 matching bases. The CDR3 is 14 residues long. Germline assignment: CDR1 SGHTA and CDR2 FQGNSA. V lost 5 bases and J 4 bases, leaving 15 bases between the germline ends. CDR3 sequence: CASSPQGSNYEQYF. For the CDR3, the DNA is TGTGCCAGCAGCCCCCAGGGGAGTAATTACGAGCAGTACTTC.